This TCR beta chain appears in the sequencing data of a study of blood T cell repertoires in COVID-19. Trimming at V came to 1 base and at J to 6 bases, leaving 5 bases not matched to a gene. Germline V CDR1 and CDR2: KGHSH, LQKENI. This CDR3 spans 15 amino acids. The assay was immunoSEQ multiplex PCR, and TCRdb's table has in-frame clones only and misses some. The sample has around 56,000 clones; roughly 70% are singletons. The sample comprised peripheral blood. The sequence came from a woman between 70 and 85 years old with acute or convalescent COVID-19. The chain links TRBV18 to TRBJ2-2; the match to TRBD1 covers 7 bases. In nucleotides, the CDR3 is TGTGCCAGCTCACCACAGGGGGCTGTGGCCGGGGAGCTGTTTTTT. Translating gives CASSPQGAVAGELFF.